This note documents a single T cell receptor beta chain sequence. Its target is unknown. This sample was included in a study of CXCR3-negative and CXCR3-positive naive CD8 T cells. Whole-study findings and limits: CXCR3-positive naive cells carried more hydrophobic TRB CDR3s than CXCR3-negative ones.

CDR3 length: 12 residues. From germline, CDR1 is SGHTA and CDR2 FQGNSA. Preparation of TRB cDNA libraries relied on 5' RACE carrying UMI labels. TCRdb reworked the 5' RACE reads into one entry per CDR3 protein, no DNA. Its clone listing holds over 95,000 distinct CDR3 sequences. Sequenced sample: naive CXCR3+ CD8+ T cells from blood. Subset described: CD45RO-CCR7+CD27+CD95- naive CD8+ T cells expressing CXCR3 (TNR3+). The sequence came from a human donor in good health. Some clones in this sample may be carry-over from other donors' samples. The chain combines TRBV7-2 with TRBJ2-7. CDR3 protein: CASSSWTYELYF.